A selection of T cell receptor beta chains follows, all from one sample in a study of T cell clones after liver transplantation. TCRdb's table, derived via immunoSEQ multiplex PCR, lists solely in-frame clones and lacks some. Of about 20,000 clones listed, 78% are singletons. The sequencing here drew on CD8+ T cells from blood, taken 54 months after liver transplant. All receptors derive from a human patient who received a liver transplant. These T cells may partly come from the graft donor. The CDR3 runs from the conserved cysteine through the conserved F or W. Each record gives: CDR3 length, clone size, J gene, V gene, CDR3 protein. Clone size is stated in some rows and not others, as once, few, many or a class when expanded.

13,NA,TRBJ1-2,TRBV19,CASKSPAPYGYTF
14,NA,TRBJ2-3,TRBV27,CASSLGQSTDTQYF
14,NA,TRBJ2-2,TRBV6-1,CASSGTRGTGELFF
18,NA,TRBJ1-4,TRBV5-1,CASSLEGTGWSTNEKLFF
13,once,TRBJ2-7,TRBV4-1,CASSPPGNYEQYF
15,NA,TRBJ2-3,TRBV4-2,CASSQGRGSGNTQYF
15,NA,TRBJ1-3,TRBV7-6,CASSPDRALGNTIYF
13,NA,TRBJ2-1,TRBV27,CASSLGAGNEQFF
15,NA,TRBJ2-7,TRBV15,CATSRDPGPGGEQYF
13,NA,TRBJ2-5,TRBV28,CASSQDGARGQYF
14,NA,TRBJ2-4,TRBV9,CASSDPGAGNIQYF
16,NA,TRBJ1-6,TRBV4-1,CASSLEGFSYNSPLHF
18,NA,TRBJ2-3,TRBV7-2,CASSFSPSWSEAGDTQYF